Each of the 32 T cell receptor beta chains below was sequenced from the same sample in a study of memory CD4+ T cells and cytomegalovirus serostatus. The sort gate was single viable CD3+CD4+CD8-CD45RO+ cells for memory CD4+ T cells. Some clones are missing from TCRdb's copy, which holds only in-frame ones; the method was immunoSEQ multiplex PCR. The table shows roughly 48,000 clones, with about three quarters occurring only once. Sequencing was performed on memory CD4+ T cells from blood. The receptors here all came from an adult in good health and CMV-seropositive.

The chain couples TRBV6-5 to TRBJ1-4; D may be TRBD1 (6 bases). The V gene's germline CDR1 is MNHEY and CDR2 SVGAGI. The CDR3 spans 15 residues. Trimming removed 0 bases from V and 4 bases from J, with 9 bases in between. The CDR3 sequence: CASSYSGGDNEKLFF. The CDR3 region has the DNA TGTGCCAGCAGTTACTCTGGGGGCGATAATGAAAAACTGTTTTTT.

The gene calls are TRBV27 and TRBJ2-7; D not resolved. V dropped 2 bases and J dropped 0 bases, with 2 bases sitting between them. Germline V gene sequence: CDR1 MNHEY, CDR2 SMNVEV (reference sequence). The CDR3 spans 12 residues. CDR3 in DNA: TGTGCCAGCAGTTTACTCTCCTACGAGCAGTACTTC. Encoded protein: CASSLLSYEQYF.

This chain joins TRBV7-2 and TRBJ1-4; TRBD1 is a possible D gene (5 bases). The CDR3 consists of 17 residues. Germline lookup yields CDR1 SGHTA and CDR2 FQGNSA. V lost 5 bases to trimming and J lost 0 bases, with 16 bases between them. The CDR3 coding sequence is TGTGCCAGCAGCCCCCTTCCCTCGGGGGCAACTAATGAAAAACTGTTTTTT. This sequence encodes CASSPLPSGATNEKLFF.

The chain combines TRBV15 with TRBJ2-5; D is undetermined. Germline loops: CDR1 LNHNV, CDR2 YYDKDF (reference sequence). There are 11 residues in the CDR3. Trimming pared 5 bases from V and 5 bases from J, leaving 6 bases between. The CDR3 sequence: CATSRSETQYF. CDR3 DNA: TGTGCCACCAGCCGATCGGAGACCCAGTACTTC.

V usage is TRBV6-1 and J usage is TRBJ1-6; the D gene is possibly TRBD1 (6 bases). The CDR3 spans 17 residues. Germline CDR1 MNHNS, CDR2 SASEGT. V lost 1 base, J lost 10 bases, and 20 bases lay in between. CDR3 in amino acids: CASSEEGGRRAGSPLHF. The DNA of the CDR3 is TGTGCCAGCAGTGAAGAGGGGGGGCGGCGGGCAGGATCACCCCTCCACTTT.

This clone was seen a handful of times. The V call is TRBV4-2, the J call TRBJ2-5; 7 bases align to TRBD2. V lost 1 base, J lost 1 base, and 0 bases stayed unmatched. The CDR3 contains 14 residues. The germline V gene has CDR1 LGHNA and CDR2 YNFKEQ. In DNA form, the CDR3 reads TGTGCCAGCAGCCAAGGCGGGGGCCAAGAGACCCAGTACTTC. Translation: CASSQGGGQETQYF.

The chain couples TRBV10-3 to TRBJ2-3; 7 bases fit TRBD2. The V and J ends lost 6 bases and 1 base, in that order; junction bases with no gene match: 4. Germline assignment: CDR1 ENHRY and CDR2 SYGVKD. There are 14 residues in the CDR3. The CDR3 protein is CAIRQGGGTDTQYF. The CDR3 bases are TGTGCCATCAGGCAGGGAGGGGGCACAGATACGCAGTATTTT.

V and J are TRBV19 and TRBJ1-2; 7 bases align to TRBD1. Germline V CDR1 and CDR2: LNHDA, SQIVND (reference sequence). Trimming took 6 bases from V and 2 from J; bases not matched to a gene: 6. This CDR3 has 14 residues. CDR3 loop: CASSMDRRNYGYTF. As DNA, the CDR3 is TGTGCCAGTAGCATGGACAGGAGAAACTATGGCTACACCTTC.

This chain uses TRBV28 with TRBJ1-4, with D uncertain. Trimming took 3 bases from V and 0 from J, leaving 8 bases between them. Germline loops: CDR1 MDHEN, CDR2 SYDVKM. This CDR3 is 15 amino acids long. The CDR3 sequence is CASSLVLATNEKLFF. The CDR3 bases are TGTGCCAGCAGTTTGGTCCTTGCAACTAATGAAAAACTGTTTTTT.

This chain joins TRBV29-1 and TRBJ1-2; D not resolved. Trimming cost V 4 bases and J 1 base, with 10 bases left between them. Germline loops: CDR1 SQVTM, CDR2 ANQGSEA. The CDR3 loop spans 13 amino acids. DNA for the CDR3: TGCAGCGTTGCCCCGGCCCATAACTATGGCTACACCTTC. It yields the protein CSVAPAHNYGYTF.

This clone was observed a handful of times. The chain joins TRBV27 to TRBJ1-2; D call uncertain. This CDR3 spans 13 amino acids. The germline gives CDR1 MNHEY, CDR2 SMNVEV (reference sequence). V dropped 3 bases and J dropped 8 bases, with 13 bases sitting between them. This CDR3 is CASSFVGTWGYTF. CDR3 in DNA: TGTGCCAGCAGTTTTGTGGGTACATGGGGCTACACCTTC.

The V call is TRBV28, the J call TRBJ2-3, with TRBD1 identical over 7 bases. CDR3 length: 15 residues. Germline CDR1 MDHEN, CDR2 SYDVKM. V shed 5 bases and J 3 bases; nucleotides not matched to a gene: 8. This CDR3 is CASSVGGARTDTQYF. CDR3 sequence (DNA): TGTGCCAGCAGTGTAGGGGGCGCGAGGACAGATACGCAGTATTTT. Full variable domain (rest looked up from reference TRBV28 and TRBJ2-3): DVKVTQSSRYLVKRTGEKVFLECVQDMDHENMFWYRQDPGLGLRLIYFSYDVKMKEKGDIPEGYSVSREKKERFSLILESASTNQTSMYLCASSVGGARTDTQYFGPGTRLTVL.

This sequence joins TRBV15 and TRBJ2-7; D is uncertain. V was shortened by 1 base and J by 4 bases, with 8 bases between the two germline ends. Germline loops: CDR1 LNHNV, CDR2 YYDKDF (reference sequence). CDR3 length: 13 residues. The CDR3, as DNA: TGTGCCACCAGCAGAGGATGGAAGTACGAGCAGTACTTC. Its protein is CATSRGWKYEQYF.

The genes are TRBV18 and TRBJ2-3; D call uncertain. Deletions cut 6 bases from V and 4 bases from J, with 11 bases between. CDR3 length: 13 amino acids. Germline-derived CDR1 and CDR2 are KGHSH and LQKENI. The CDR3 protein is CASSRGEADTQYF. CDR3 DNA: TGTGCCAGCTCTAGAGGAGAGGCAGATACGCAGTATTTT.

The rearrangement links TRBV19 to TRBJ2-2; D perhaps matches TRBD1 (6 bases). Germline CDR1 is LNHDA and CDR2 is SQIVND (reference sequence). Trimming took off 3 bases at V and 4 bases at J, with 21 bases between the two ends. This CDR3 has 18 residues. The CDR3 DNA is TGTGCCAGTAGTATTAAGACAGGCGCACACACTTTCACCGGGGAGCTGTTTTTT. Translation gives CASSIKTGAHTFTGELFF.

The V gene is TRBV29-1, the J gene TRBJ1-4; D is ambiguous. Germline-derived CDR1 and CDR2 are SQVTM and ANQGSEA. The CDR3 sequence is 13 residues long. Trimming stripped 4 bases from V and 0 bases from J, with 6 bases between. Here the CDR3 DNA reads TGCAGCGTTGGCAGTGCAACTAATGAAAAACTGTTTTTT. It encodes CSVGSATNEKLFF.

The chain employs TRBV30 and TRBJ1-3; D is ambiguous. The CDR3 loop spans 12 amino acids. V was pared by 1 base and J by 5 bases, with 6 bases between. Looked up from germline, CDR1 is GTSNPN and CDR2 is SVGIG (reference sequence). The CDR3 sequence is CAWSAIRNTIYF. Here the CDR3 DNA reads TGTGCCTGGAGTGCAATAAGAAACACCATATATTTT.

The gene calls are TRBV12-5 and TRBJ2-1; D possibly corresponds to TRBD2 (6 bases). With 6 bases removed from V and 6 bases from J, the gap between germline ends came to 18 bases. The CDR3 is 15 amino acids. CDR1 is LGHNT, CDR2 FRNRAP, per germline. The chain's CDR3 is CASGSGGGVGNEQFF. DNA of the CDR3: TGTGCTAGTGGCTCTGGAGGAGGGGTAGGCAATGAGCAGTTCTTC.

The rearrangement joins TRBV5-8 to TRBJ2-1; 10 nucleotides line up with TRBD2. The CDR3 loop spans 18 amino acids. Germline assignment: CDR1 SGHTS and CDR2 YDEGEE. Germline trimming cut 4 bases from V and 0 bases from J; bases unmatched to any gene: 10. This CDR3 is CASSRTIAGGFSYNEQFF. CDR3 DNA: TGTGCCAGCAGCAGGACTATAGCGGGAGGTTTCTCCTACAATGAGCAGTTCTTC.

V is TRBV2 and J is TRBJ1-4; the D is unclear. The CDR3 is 15 residues long. Germline V gives CDR1 SNHLY, CDR2 FYNNEI. V was trimmed by 5 bases and J by 8 bases, leaving 18 bases between them. The CDR3 loop is CASSRNRAGGEKLFF. The CDR3 DNA sequence: TGTGCCAGCAGTAGAAACCGGGCAGGAGGAGAAAAACTGTTTTTT.

The gene calls are TRBV9 and TRBJ1-1, with a weak D call TRBD1 (5 bases). The V gene's germline CDR1 is SGDLS and CDR2 YYNGEE. The CDR3 is 15 residues long. Trimming took 3 bases from V and 2 from J, leaving 14 bases between them. The CDR3 reads CASSEGRGENTEAFF. The CDR3 DNA follows: TGTGCCAGCAGCGAGGGACGGGGGGAAAACACTGAAGCTTTCTTT.

The chain links TRBV7-9 to TRBJ2-3; no clear D gene. V was cut by 5 bases and J by 7 bases, with 22 bases left in between. CDR1 is SEHNR and CDR2 is FQNEAQ in the germline V gene (reference sequence). The CDR3 has 16 amino acids. Written as DNA, the CDR3 is TGTGCCAGCAGCCTAGGGTCTGGAGTTACGAGGTATACGCAGTATTTT. Translation: CASSLGSGVTRYTQYF.

This chain uses TRBV5-4 with TRBJ1-2; no firm D call. Trimming pared 5 bases from V and 3 bases from J, leaving 8 bases between. CDR3 length: 12 amino acids. The germline CDR1 and CDR2 sequences are SGHNT and YYREEE (reference sequence). For the CDR3, the DNA is TGTGCCAGCAGTGACACGGACTATGGCTACACCTTC. Its translation: CASSDTDYGYTF.

This sequence joins TRBV19 and TRBJ1-1, with D uncertain. The V end lost 5 bases, the J end lost 3 bases, and 10 bases lay between the germline ends. Germline values: CDR1 LNHDA, CDR2 SQIVND (reference sequence). CDR3 size: 13 residues. The CDR3 coding sequence is TGTGCCAGTAGTTCCGGGCAAGACACTGAAGCTTTCTTT. Translating it yields CASSSGQDTEAFF.

This chain links TRBV2 with TRBJ2-3; 7 bases line up with TRBD2. This CDR3 is built from 16 residues. V lost 2 bases and J lost 4; bases outside the gene matches: 9. Germline V gives CDR1 SNHLY, CDR2 FYNNEI. The CDR3 DNA is TGTGCCAGCAGTGAATTCGCGACTAGCTTACCAGATACGCAGTATTTT. Its protein is CASSEFATSLPDTQYF.

The V and J genes are TRBV28 and TRBJ2-5, with D possibly TRBD2 on 6 matching bases. CDR1 and CDR2 (germline): MDHEN, SYDVKM. Trimming took 3 bases from V and 2 from J, leaving 10 bases between them. This CDR3 contains 14 residues. The chain's CDR3 is CASSFARGQETQYF. CDR3 nucleotide sequence: TGTGCCAGCAGTTTTGCGCGGGGTCAAGAGACCCAGTACTTC. Drawing the rest from reference TRBV28 and TRBJ2-5, the complete variable domain is DVKVTQSSRYLVKRTGEKVFLECVQDMDHENMFWYRQDPGLGLRLIYFSYDVKMKEKGDIPEGYSVSREKKERFSLILESASTNQTSMYLCASSFARGQETQYFGPGTRLLVL.

The chain joins TRBV30 to TRBJ1-2, with TRBD1 identical over 8 bases. V was clipped by 6 bases and J by 4 bases; unmatched bases: 10. In germline, CDR1 is GTSNPN, CDR2 SVGIG (reference sequence). The CDR3 runs 14 residues. The DNA of the CDR3 is TGTGCCTGTTCGCGGGACAGGAAAAGCTATGGCTACACCTTC. Protein product: CACSRDRKSYGYTF. The full variable domain, rest sourced from reference TRBV30 and TRBJ1-2, is SQTIHQWPATLVQPVGSPLSLECTVEGTSNPNLYWYRQAAGRGLQLLFYSVGIGQISSEVPQNLSASRPQDRQFILSSKKLLLSDSGFYLCACSRDRKSYGYTFGSGTRLTVV.

This chain uses TRBV15 with TRBJ1-5; D might be TRBD1 (5 bases). The length of the CDR3 is 13 residues. Trimming removed 5 bases at V and 0 bases at J, with 5 bases between. CDR1 and CDR2 from the germline V gene are LNHNV and YYDKDF (reference sequence). CDR3 nucleotides: TGTGCCACCAGCCAGGGTAGCAATCAGCCCCAGCATTTT. Translating it yields CATSQGSNQPQHF.

V usage is TRBV7-8 and J usage is TRBJ1-5; maybe TRBD1 (5 bases). V lost 1 base, J lost 0 bases, and 13 bases lay in between. Germline CDR1 SGHVS, CDR2 FQNEAQ. The CDR3 length is 17 residues. CDR3 coding DNA: TGTGCCAGCAGCTTAGTCCATCGGACACTTAGCAATCAGCCCCAGCATTTT. Amino acid sequence: CASSLVHRTLSNQPQHF.

This clone was picked up a small number of times. The rearrangement links TRBV18 to TRBJ2-5; 15 nucleotides line up with TRBD2. CDR1 is KGHSH, CDR2 LQKENI, per germline. This CDR3 spans 19 amino acids. V lost 0 bases and J lost 2; bases outside the gene matches: 7. The CDR3 is CASSPPPGTSGGRQETQYF. The CDR3 DNA reads as TGTGCCAGCTCACCACCTCCTGGGACTAGCGGGGGGCGGCAAGAGACCCAGTACTTC. The whole variable domain, remainder taken from reference TRBV18 and TRBJ2-5, is NAGVMQNPRHLVRRRGQEARLRCSPMKGHSHVYWYRQLPEEGLKFMVYLQKENIIDESGMPKERFSAEFPKEGPSILRIQQVVRGDSAAYFCASSPPPGTSGGRQETQYFGPGTRLLVL.

This chain links TRBV28 with TRBJ2-5; 9 nucleotides line up with TRBD1. This CDR3 comprises 17 residues. Germline loops: CDR1 MDHEN, CDR2 SYDVKM. The trim removed 7 bases at V and 5 bases at J, leaving 17 bases unmatched. In nucleotides, the CDR3 is TGTGCCAGCAACTCGGAGGGACAGGGTGCCTACCGGGAGACCCAGTACTTC. Translation: CASNSEGQGAYRETQYF.

The chain recombines TRBV30 with TRBJ1-6; D may be TRBD1 (5 bases). Trimming took 4 bases from V and 10 from J, leaving 17 bases between them. Germline V gene sequence: CDR1 GTSNPN, CDR2 SVGIG (reference sequence). The CDR3 extends over 14 amino acids. The CDR3 is CAWTREVGNSPLHF. As DNA, the CDR3 is TGTGCCTGGACCAGGGAGGTAGGAAACTCACCCCTCCACTTT.